The entry that follows covers one TCR beta chain sequence. Which antigen it targets is not known. Nothing much larger sits one base from this clone, and base qualities are not available. This sample is drawn from a study of blood T cell repertoires in COVID-19 (dated by TCRdb to 2020 to 2022). About the investigation overall: Samples covering the acute and convalescent phases of COVID-19 were provided by collaborators in the United States, Italy and Spain. The prospective study material was composed of cDNA or gDNA derived from T cells, B-cell-depleted T cells, or PBMCs. Subjects who had been exposed to COVID-19, were actively infected with it, or had recovered from it provided the deeply sampled blood TCRbeta repertoires that made up the dataset. The repertoires were released in a freely available public database meant as a resource for research on the immune response to SARS-CoV-2. Samples were obtained from the ongoing ImmuneRACE study (first 160 participants) and from roughly 1,300 subjects provided by 6 global collaborators. A de-identified subject ID, COVID-19 status, age in years and sex were almost always included in the sample metadata. HLA class I and class II types, where available, came from metadata supplied by the sample provider rather than from assay-based typing.

Enrolling through a virtual design, the prospective study's participants ranged in age from about 18 to 100 years and lived across 24 United States geographic areas. In the prospective study, cohorts were assigned on the basis of participant-reported clinical history obtained from a screening survey and a study questionnaire. In the prospective study, mobile phlebotomists collected whole blood, serum and a nasopharyngeal or oropharyngeal swab from each participant. Additional blood draws and questionnaires over an approximately 2-month period could optionally be provided by prospective study participants. Blood samples from the prospective study were shipped frozen or at room temperature prior to DNA extraction. The paper's findings and limits, for the study overall: How much clinical and demographic metadata was included differed by source and by participant, and the metadata was provided uncurated.

Reading the germline V gene gives CDR1 SGDLS and CDR2 YYNGEE. Its CDR3 holds 16 amino acids, cysteine through phenylalanine. The DNA shown is the 48-base CDR3, in frame from base 1. The germline V and J ends show losses of 1 base and 2 bases respectively, and no gene match explains 6 bases of the junction. TCRbeta CDR3 regions were amplified from genomic DNA using the immunoSEQ Assay, a bias-controlled multiplex PCR. The authors processed their data as follows. The number of nucleated cells in each sample was estimated by amplification of reference gene primers within the assay. To quantify the absolute abundance of each unique TCRbeta CDR3 rearrangement, sequence reads were collapsed and filtered. For each sample, productive Simpson clonality was calculated as the square root of Simpson's diversity index over productive rearrangements. The table was pulled from immuneACCESS by TCRdb, which kept in-frame rearrangements only. Such tables lose some clones; where checked, under half of the loss comes from unresolved V genes, and the rest has no known cause. That table furnishes V, J and clone size, whereas the DNA furnished D and trimming. This sample gives about 160,000 clones in total; around 83% of them show up just once. About 3.5% of the sample is taken by the ten largest.

Sequencing was carried out using PBMCs or T cells enriched from blood (not recorded which). This chain is built from TRBV9 and TRBJ2-5, with TRBD2 identical over 9 junction bases. This receptor was identified in a woman aged 45 to 65 in a cohort exposed to, infected with or recovered from COVID-19 (not recorded which). In nucleotides, the sequence is TGTGCCAGCAGCGTACGTTCTAGCGGGGTTCAAGAGACCCAGTACTTC. Its protein is CASSVRSSGVQETQYF.